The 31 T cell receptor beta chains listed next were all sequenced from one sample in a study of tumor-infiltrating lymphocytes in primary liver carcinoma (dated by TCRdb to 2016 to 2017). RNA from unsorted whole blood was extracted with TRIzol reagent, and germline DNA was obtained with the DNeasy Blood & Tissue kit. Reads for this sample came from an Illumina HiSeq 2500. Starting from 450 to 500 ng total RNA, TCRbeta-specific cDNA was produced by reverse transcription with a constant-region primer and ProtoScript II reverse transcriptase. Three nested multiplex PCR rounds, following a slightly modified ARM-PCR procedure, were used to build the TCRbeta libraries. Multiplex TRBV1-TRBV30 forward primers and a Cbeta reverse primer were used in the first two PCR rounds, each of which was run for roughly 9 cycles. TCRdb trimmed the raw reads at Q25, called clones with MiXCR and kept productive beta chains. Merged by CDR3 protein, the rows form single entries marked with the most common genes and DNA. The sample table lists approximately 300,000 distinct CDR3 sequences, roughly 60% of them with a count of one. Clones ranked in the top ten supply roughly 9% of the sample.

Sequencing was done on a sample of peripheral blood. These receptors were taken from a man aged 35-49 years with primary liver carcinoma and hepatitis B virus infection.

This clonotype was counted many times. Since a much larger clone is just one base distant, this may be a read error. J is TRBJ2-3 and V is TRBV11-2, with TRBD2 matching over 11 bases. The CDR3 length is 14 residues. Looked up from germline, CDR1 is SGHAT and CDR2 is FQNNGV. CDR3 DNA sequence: TGTGCCAGCGGCTTTACTAGCGGGAGAGGTGAGCAGTATTTT. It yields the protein CASGFTSGRGEQYF.

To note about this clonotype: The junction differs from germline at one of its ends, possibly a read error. CDR3 sequence: CASQGRLPMNTEPFF. For the CDR3, the DNA is TGTGCTAGCCAGGGAAGGCTTCCCATGAACACTGAACCTTTCTTT. The genes are TRBV6-1 and TRBJ1-1; the D gene is possibly TRBD1 (5 bases). The CDR3 contains 15 residues. Germline V gene lookup returns CDR1 MNHNS and CDR2 SASEGT.

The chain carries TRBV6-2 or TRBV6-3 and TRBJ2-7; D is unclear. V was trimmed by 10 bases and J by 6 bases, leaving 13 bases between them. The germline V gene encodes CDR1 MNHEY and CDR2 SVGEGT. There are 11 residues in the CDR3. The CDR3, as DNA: TGTGCCAACACAGAGAACTGCGAGCAGTACTTC. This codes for CANTENCEQYF.

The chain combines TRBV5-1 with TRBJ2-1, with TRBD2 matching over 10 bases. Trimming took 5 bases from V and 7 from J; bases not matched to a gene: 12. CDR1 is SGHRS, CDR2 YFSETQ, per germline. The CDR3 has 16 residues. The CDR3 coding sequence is TGCGCCAGCAGGCCCACCTCGGCTAGCGGGAGTAATGAGCAGTTCTTC. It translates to CASRPTSASGSNEQFF.

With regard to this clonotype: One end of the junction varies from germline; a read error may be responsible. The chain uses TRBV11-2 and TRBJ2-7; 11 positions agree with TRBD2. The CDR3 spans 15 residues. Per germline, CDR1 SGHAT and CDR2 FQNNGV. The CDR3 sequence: CASSSSGRKFYEQYF. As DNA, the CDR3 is TGTGCTAGCAGCTCTAGCGGGAGGAAATTCTACGAGCAGTACTTC.

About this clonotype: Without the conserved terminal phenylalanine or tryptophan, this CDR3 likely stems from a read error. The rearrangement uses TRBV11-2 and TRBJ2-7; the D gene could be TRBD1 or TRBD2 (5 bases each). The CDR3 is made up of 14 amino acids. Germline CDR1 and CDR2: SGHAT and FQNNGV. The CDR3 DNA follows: TGTGCCAGCCGCTTAATGGGGGTTTCCTACGAGCAGTACTAC. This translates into CASRLMGVSYEQYY.

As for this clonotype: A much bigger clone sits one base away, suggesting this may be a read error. The CDR3 spells CASSLDGTTVDGYTF. CDR3 bases: TGTGCCAGCAGCTTAGATGGGACGACTGTAGATGGCTACACCTTC. The chain is built from TRBV11-2 and TRBJ1-2; D perhaps matches TRBD1 (5 bases). V lost 0 bases and J lost 6, with 14 bases in between. Looked up from germline, CDR1 is SGHAT and CDR2 is FQNNGV. This CDR3 has 15 residues.

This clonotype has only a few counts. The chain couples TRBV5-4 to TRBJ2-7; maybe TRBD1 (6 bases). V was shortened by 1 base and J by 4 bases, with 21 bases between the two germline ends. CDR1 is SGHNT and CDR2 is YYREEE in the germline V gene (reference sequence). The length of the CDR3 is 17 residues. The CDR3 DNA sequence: TGTGCCAGCAGCTTGTCTGGGGGCGGATTCCGAGTGTACGAGCAGTACTTC. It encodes CASSLSGGGFRVYEQYF.

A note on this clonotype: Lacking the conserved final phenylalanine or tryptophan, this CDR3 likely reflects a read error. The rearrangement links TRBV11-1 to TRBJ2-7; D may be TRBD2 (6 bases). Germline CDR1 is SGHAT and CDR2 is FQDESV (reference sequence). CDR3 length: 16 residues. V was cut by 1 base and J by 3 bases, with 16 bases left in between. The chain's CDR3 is CASSLDTPGEGYEQYL. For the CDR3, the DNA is TGTGCCAGCAGCTTAGACACCCCGGGAGAGGGCTACGAGCAGTACCTC.

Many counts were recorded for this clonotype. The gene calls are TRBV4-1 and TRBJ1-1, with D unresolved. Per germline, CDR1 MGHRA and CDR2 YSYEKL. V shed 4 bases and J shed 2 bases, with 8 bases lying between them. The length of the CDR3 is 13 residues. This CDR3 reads CASSRGQNTEAFF. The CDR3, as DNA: TGCGCCAGCAGCCGAGGGCAAAACACTGAAGCTTTCTTT.

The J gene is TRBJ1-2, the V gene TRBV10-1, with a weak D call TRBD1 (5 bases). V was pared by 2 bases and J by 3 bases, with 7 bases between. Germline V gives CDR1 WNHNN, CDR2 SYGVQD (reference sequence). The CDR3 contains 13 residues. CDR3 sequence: CASSEIGDYGYTF. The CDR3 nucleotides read TGCGCCAGCAGTGAGATAGGGGACTATGGCTACACCTTC.

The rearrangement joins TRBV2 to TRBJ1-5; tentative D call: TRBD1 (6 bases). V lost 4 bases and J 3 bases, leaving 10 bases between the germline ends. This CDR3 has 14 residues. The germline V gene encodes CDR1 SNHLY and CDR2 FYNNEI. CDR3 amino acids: CASSAGAPNQPQHF. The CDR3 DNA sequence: TGTGCCAGCAGTGCAGGGGCCCCCAATCAGCCCCAGCATTTT.

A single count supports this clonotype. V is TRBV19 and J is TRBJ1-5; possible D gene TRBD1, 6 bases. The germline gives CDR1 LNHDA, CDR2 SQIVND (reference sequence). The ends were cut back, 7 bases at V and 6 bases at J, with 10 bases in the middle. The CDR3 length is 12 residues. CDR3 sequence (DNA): TGTGCCAGTACCAGAGGGGGTCAGCCCCAGCATTTT. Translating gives CASTRGGQPQHF.

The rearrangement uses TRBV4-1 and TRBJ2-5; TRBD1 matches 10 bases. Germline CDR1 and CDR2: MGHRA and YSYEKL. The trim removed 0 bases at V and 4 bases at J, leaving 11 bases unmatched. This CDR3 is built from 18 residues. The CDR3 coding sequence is TGCGCCAGCAGCCAAGAGTTGGAAGGGACAGGGGCAACAGAGACCCAGTACTTC. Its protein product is CASSQELEGTGATETQYF.

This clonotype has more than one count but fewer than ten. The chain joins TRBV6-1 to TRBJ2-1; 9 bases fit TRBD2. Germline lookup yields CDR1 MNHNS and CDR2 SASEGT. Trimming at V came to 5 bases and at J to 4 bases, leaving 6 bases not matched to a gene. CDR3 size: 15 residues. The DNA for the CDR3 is TGTGCCAGCAGTCCCCGGACTAGCGTTTACAATGAGCAGTTCTTC. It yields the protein CASSPRTSVYNEQFF.

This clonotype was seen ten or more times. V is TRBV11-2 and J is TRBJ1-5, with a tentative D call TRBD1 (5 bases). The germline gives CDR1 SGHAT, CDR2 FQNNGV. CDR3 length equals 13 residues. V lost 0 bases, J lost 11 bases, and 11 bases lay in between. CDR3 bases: TGTGCCAGCAGCTTAGATCGTTCAGGGACCCAGCATTTT. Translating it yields CASSLDRSGTQHF.

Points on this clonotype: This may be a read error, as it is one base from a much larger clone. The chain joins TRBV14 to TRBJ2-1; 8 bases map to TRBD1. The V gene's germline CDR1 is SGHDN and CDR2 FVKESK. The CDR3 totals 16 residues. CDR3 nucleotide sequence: TGTGCCAGCAGCCTATGGGGACAGGCGAACGACAATGAGCAGCTCTTC. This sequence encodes CASSLWGQANDNEQLF.

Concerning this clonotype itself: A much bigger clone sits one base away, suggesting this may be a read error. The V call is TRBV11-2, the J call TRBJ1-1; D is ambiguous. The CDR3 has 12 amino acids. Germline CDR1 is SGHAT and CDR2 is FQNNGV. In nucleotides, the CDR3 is TGTGCCAGCAGCTTAGACAACACTGAAGCTTTATTT. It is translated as CASSLDNTEALF.

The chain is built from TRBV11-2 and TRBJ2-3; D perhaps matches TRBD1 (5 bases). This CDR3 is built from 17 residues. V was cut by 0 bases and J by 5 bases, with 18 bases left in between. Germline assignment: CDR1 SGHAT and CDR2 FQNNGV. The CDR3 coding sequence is TGTGCCAGCAGCTTAGATTGGTCTGGGCAGGGCCGAGATACGCAGTATTTT. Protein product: CASSLDWSGQGRDTQYF.

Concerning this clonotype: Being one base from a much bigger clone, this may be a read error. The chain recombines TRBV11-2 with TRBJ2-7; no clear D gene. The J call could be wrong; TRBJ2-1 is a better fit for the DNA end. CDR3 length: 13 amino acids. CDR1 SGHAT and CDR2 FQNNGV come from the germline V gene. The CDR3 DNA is TGTGCCAGCAGCTTAGATCAGCTCTACGAGCAGTTCTTC. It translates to CASSLDQLYEQFF.

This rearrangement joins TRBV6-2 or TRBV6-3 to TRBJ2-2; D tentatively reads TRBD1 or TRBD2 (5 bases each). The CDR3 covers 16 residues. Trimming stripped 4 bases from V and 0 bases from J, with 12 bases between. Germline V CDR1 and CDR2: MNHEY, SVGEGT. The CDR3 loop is CASSSTGTANTGELFF. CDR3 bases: TGTGCCAGCAGTTCAACGGGGACCGCGAACACCGGGGAGCTGTTTTTT.

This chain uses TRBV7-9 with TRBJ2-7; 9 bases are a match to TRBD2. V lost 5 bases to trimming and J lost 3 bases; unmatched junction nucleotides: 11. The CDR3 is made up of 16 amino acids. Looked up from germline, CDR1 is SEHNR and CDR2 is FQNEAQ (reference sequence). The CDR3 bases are TGTGCCAGCAGCCCGCACCGGACTAGCGTCAGCTACGAGCAGTACTTC. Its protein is CASSPHRTSVSYEQYF.

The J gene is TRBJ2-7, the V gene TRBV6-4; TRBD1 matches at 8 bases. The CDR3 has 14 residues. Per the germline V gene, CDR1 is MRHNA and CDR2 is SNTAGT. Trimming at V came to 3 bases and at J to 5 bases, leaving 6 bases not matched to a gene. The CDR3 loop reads CASSEGTGTHEQYF. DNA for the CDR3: TGTGCCAGCAGTGAGGGGACAGGTACCCACGAGCAGTACTTC.

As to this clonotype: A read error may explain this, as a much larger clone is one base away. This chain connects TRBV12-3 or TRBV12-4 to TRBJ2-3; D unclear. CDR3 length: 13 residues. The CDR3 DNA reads TGTGCCAGCAGTTTGAAGGAGACGAATACGCTGTATTTT. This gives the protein CASSLKETNTLYF.

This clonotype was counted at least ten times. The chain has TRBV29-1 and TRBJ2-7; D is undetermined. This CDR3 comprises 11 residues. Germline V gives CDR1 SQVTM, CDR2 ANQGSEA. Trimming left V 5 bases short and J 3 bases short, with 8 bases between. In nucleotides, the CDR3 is TGCAGCGTTAGGGATGTCTACGAGCAGTACTTC. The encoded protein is CSVRDVYEQYF.

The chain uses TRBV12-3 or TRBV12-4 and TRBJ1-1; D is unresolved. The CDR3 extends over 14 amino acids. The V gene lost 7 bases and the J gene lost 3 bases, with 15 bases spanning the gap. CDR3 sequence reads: CASILETRDTEAFF. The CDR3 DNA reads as TGTGCCAGCATACTCGAGACAAGGGACACTGAAGCTTTCTTT.

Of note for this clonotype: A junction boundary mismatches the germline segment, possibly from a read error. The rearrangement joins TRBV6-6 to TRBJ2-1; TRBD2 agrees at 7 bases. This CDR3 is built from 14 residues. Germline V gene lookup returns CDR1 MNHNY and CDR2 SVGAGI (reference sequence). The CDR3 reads CASRRDYDNNEQLF. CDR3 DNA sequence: TGTGCCAGCCGCCGGGACTACGACAACAATGAGCAGCTCTTC.

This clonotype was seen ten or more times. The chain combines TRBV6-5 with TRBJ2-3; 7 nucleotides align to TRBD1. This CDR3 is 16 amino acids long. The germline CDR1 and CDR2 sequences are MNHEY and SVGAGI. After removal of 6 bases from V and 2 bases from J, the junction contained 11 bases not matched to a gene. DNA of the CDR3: TGTGCCAGCAGCCTGGGTCCGGGACAGATCACAGATACGCAGTATTTT. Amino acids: CASSLGPGQITDTQYF.

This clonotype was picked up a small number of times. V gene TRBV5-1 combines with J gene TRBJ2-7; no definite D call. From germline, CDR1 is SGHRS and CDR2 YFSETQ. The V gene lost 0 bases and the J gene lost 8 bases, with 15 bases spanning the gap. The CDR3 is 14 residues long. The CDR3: CASSLESHTVKQYF. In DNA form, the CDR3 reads TGCGCCAGCAGCTTGGAAAGCCACACCGTCAAGCAGTACTTC.

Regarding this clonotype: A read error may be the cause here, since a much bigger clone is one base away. CDR3 in amino acids: CASSSDNNQPQHF. As DNA, the CDR3 is TGTGCCAGCAGTTCTGACAACAATCAGCCCCAGCATTTT. V and J are TRBV6-1 and TRBJ1-5; no clear D. The length of the CDR3 is 13 residues. V lost 5 bases, J lost 3 bases, and 8 bases lay in between. Germline loops: CDR1 MNHNS, CDR2 SASEGT.

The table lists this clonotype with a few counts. CDR3 residues: CASSRTSGEQFF. The CDR3 coding sequence is TGCGCCAGCAGCCGGACTAGCGGAGAGCAGTTCTTC. This chain uses TRBV5-1 with TRBJ2-1, with 10 bases matching TRBD2. J gave up 10 bases and V 4 bases, and 2 bases lay outside the gene matches. CDR1 SGHRS and CDR2 YFSETQ come from the germline V gene. The CDR3 totals 12 residues.